The 15 T cell receptor beta chains presented below share a single source sample, sequenced in a study of blood T cell repertoires in COVID-19. The method was immunoSEQ multiplex PCR; TCRdb's version includes in-frame clones alone and lacks a portion of them. This repertoire shows 200,000 or so clones, roughly 84% found once; its top ten account for around 21%. The source material was peripheral blood. These TCRs come from a human donor in a cohort sampled during active COVID-19.

The V and J genes are TRBV5-1 and TRBJ2-5; D is perhaps TRBD2 (5 bases). Trimming took 4 bases from V and 5 from J, leaving 15 bases between them. Germline V gene sequence: CDR1 SGHRS, CDR2 YFSETQ. There are 14 residues in the CDR3. As DNA, the CDR3 is TGCGCCAGCAGCCCTAGCCGGCCGGAGGAGACCCAGTACTTC. Its protein product is CASSPSRPEETQYF.

The chain combines TRBV7-8 with TRBJ2-7; 7 bases are a match to TRBD2. CDR1 and CDR2 (germline): SGHVS, FQNEAQ. The CDR3 length is 17 residues. The V segment lost 2 bases and the J segment 5 bases; nucleotides outside the gene matches: 15. In DNA, the CDR3 is TGTGCCAGCAGCTTATATCCTCGGGGGAGGGCCTGGAACGAGCAGTACTTC. It codes for CASSLYPRGRAWNEQYF.

The chain recombines TRBV7-9 with TRBJ2-3; D ambiguous. Trimming removed 2 bases from V and 2 bases from J, with 8 bases in between. This CDR3 region has 14 residues. The germline V gene has CDR1 SEHNR and CDR2 FQNEAQ (reference sequence). Written as DNA, the CDR3 is TGTGCCAGCAGCTTAACTATCGTCACAGATACGCAGTATTTT. This translates into CASSLTIVTDTQYF.

The genes are TRBV5-8 and TRBJ1-2, with D possibly matching TRBD1 (5 bases). V was pared by 3 bases and J by 4 bases, with 7 bases between. The CDR3 length is 12 residues. In germline, CDR1 is SGHTS, CDR2 YDEGEE. The CDR3 DNA is TGTGCCAGCAGCTACGACAGCTATGGCTACACCTTC. Translated: CASSYDSYGYTF.

V usage is TRBV5-4 and J usage is TRBJ2-6; 7 bases agree with TRBD1. This CDR3 spans 16 amino acids. V lost 0 bases, J lost 4 bases, and 4 bases stayed unmatched. The germline CDR1 and CDR2 sequences are SGHNT and YYREEE (reference sequence). The CDR3 sequence is CASSLEGARGANVLTF. The CDR3 region has the DNA TGTGCCAGCAGCTTGGAGGGGGCGCGGGGGGCCAACGTCCTGACTTTC.

This chain joins TRBV6-5 and TRBJ2-1; TRBD1 might be the D (5 bases). Germline V CDR1 and CDR2: MNHEY, SVGAGI. This CDR3 contains 16 residues. V lost 0 bases and J 2 bases, leaving 11 bases between the germline ends. DNA for the CDR3: TGTGCCAGCAGTTACTCGAGACAGTACACCTACAATGAGCAGTTCTTC. Translating it yields CASSYSRQYTYNEQFF.

The chain is built from TRBV5-1 and TRBJ1-1; 7 bases align to TRBD1. V gave up 2 bases and J gave up 7 bases; unmatched junction bases: 2. The CDR3 spans 12 residues. The V gene's germline CDR1 is SGHRS and CDR2 YFSETQ. The CDR3 DNA follows: TGCGCCAGCAGCTTAAACAGGGGTGAAGCTTTCTTT. This gives the protein CASSLNRGEAFF.

V usage is TRBV3-1 (or the pseudogene TRBV3-2) and J usage is TRBJ2-5; a weak D match, TRBD2 (6 bases). CDR1 is LGHDT, CDR2 YNNKEL, per germline (reference sequence). V lost 4 bases, J lost 9 bases, and 15 bases lay in between. This CDR3 region has 13 residues. The CDR3 reads CASSLGGEGAQYF. The CDR3 DNA sequence: TGTGCCAGCAGCCTCGGGGGAGAAGGGGCCCAGTACTTC.

This clone was seen just once. The chain combines TRBV29-1 with TRBJ2-1, with 10 bases aligning to TRBD2. The CDR3 covers 13 residues. Per the germline V gene, CDR1 is SQVTM and CDR2 is ANQGSEA. Trimming took 4 bases from V and 8 from J; bases not matched to a gene: 5. CDR3 loop: CSVGSGRLYEQFF. The DNA for the CDR3 is TGCAGCGTTGGTAGCGGGAGGCTCTATGAGCAGTTCTTC.

The V and J genes are TRBV29-1 and TRBJ2-5; 7 nucleotides match TRBD1. V gave up 6 bases and J gave up 2 bases; unmatched junction bases: 3. This CDR3 contains 12 residues. Germline V gives CDR1 SQVTM, CDR2 ANQGSEA. The CDR3 region is CSVYRGQETQYF. In nucleotides, the CDR3 is TGCAGCGTATACAGGGGACAAGAGACCCAGTACTTC.

The J gene is TRBJ1-2, the V gene TRBV13; a weak D match, TRBD1 (6 bases). Germline-derived CDR1 and CDR2 are PRHDT and FYEKMQ (reference sequence). This CDR3 spans 15 amino acids. The germline V and J ends were trimmed by 5 bases and 2 bases, with 15 bases remaining between them. The CDR3 sequence: CASSQGTPRNYGYTF. CDR3 nucleotides: TGTGCCAGCAGCCAAGGGACACCACGGAACTATGGCTACACCTTC.

In its sample, this clone was seen once. The chain joins TRBV28 to TRBJ2-2, with 8 nucleotides matching TRBD2. Germline CDR1 reads MDHEN; CDR2 reads SYDVKM. The CDR3 is 13 amino acids. This CDR3 is CAHKREWTGELFF. The CDR3 DNA reads as TGTGCGCATAAGCGGGAGTGGACCGGGGAGCTGTTTTTT.

This chain joins TRBV6-5 and TRBJ2-7; 7 bases agree with TRBD1. There are 11 residues in the CDR3. The J segment lost 6 bases and the V segment lost 7 bases, leaving 3 bases of the junction unmatched. In germline, CDR1 is MNHEY, CDR2 SVGAGI. The CDR3 DNA reads as TGTGCCAGCACCGCAGGGGGCGAGCAGTACTTC. It specifies CASTAGGEQYF.

The chain has TRBV29-1 and TRBJ1-1, with 7 positions matching TRBD1. The V and J ends lost 4 bases and 2 bases, in that order; junction bases with no gene match: 10. This CDR3 contains 15 residues. Germline-derived CDR1 and CDR2 are SQVTM and ANQGSEA. The CDR3 nucleotides read TGCAGCGTTGTAGGAGCCAGGGGGTTTAACACTGAAGCTTTCTTT. Translation gives CSVVGARGFNTEAFF. Together with reference TRBV29-1 and TRBJ1-1, the CDR3 gives the full variable domain: SAVISQKPSRDICQRGTSLTIQCQVDSQVTMMFWYRQQPGQSLTLIATANQGSEATYESGFVIDKFPISRPNLTFSTLTVSNMSPEDSSIYLCSVVGARGFNTEAFFGQGTRLTVV.

The V gene is TRBV10-3, the J gene TRBJ1-1; 8 bases fit TRBD1. Germline CDR1 ENHRY, CDR2 SYGVKD. The V and J ends lost 7 bases and 7 bases, in that order; junction bases with no gene match: 11. The CDR3 spans 14 residues. The CDR3 coding sequence is TGTGCCATCACCCCGACAGGGGCCGAGGTTGAAGCTTTCTTT. It yields the protein CAITPTGAEVEAFF.